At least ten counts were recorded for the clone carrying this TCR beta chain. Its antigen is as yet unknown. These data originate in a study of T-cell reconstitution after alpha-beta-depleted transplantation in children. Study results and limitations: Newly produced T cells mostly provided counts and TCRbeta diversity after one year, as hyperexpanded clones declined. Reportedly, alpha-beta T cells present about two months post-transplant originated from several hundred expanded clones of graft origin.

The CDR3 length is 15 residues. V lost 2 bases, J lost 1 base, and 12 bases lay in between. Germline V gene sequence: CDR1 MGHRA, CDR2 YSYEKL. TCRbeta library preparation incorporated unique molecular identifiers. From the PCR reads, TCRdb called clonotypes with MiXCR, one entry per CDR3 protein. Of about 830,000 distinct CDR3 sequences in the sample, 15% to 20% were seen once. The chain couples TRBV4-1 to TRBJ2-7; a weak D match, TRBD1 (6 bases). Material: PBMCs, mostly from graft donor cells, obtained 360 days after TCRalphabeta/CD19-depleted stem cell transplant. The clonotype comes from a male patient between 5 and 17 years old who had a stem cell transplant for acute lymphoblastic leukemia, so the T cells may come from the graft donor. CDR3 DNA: TGCGCCAGCAGCCAAAGGGGGACGGAATCCTACGAGCAGTACTTC. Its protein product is CASSQRGTESYEQYF.